This T cell receptor beta chain comes out of a study of CD8+ T cells in alopecia areata. Study-level background: Oral tofacitinib, 5 to 10 mg twice daily, was given in an open-label trial.

cDNA reverse transcribed from extracted RNA served as the sequencing template. TCRdb keeps only in-frame clones here, not all; method: immunoSEQ multiplex PCR. The table shows 200,000 to 250,000 clones, with less than 45% occurring only once. A word on this clone: Its antigen is undetermined.

Treatment here: oral pan-JAK inhibitor, 5-10 mg twice daily. Patients with alopecia areata provided lesional scalp punch biopsies as well as peripheral blood. Germline CDR1 is SGHRS and CDR2 is YFSETQ. V gave up 7 bases and J gave up 3 bases, with 14 bases separating them. CDR3 length: 14 amino acids. Points from the study as a whole: Lesional tissue from the scalp (especially in alopecia totalis/universalis) showed higher clonality than normal scalp.

This sequence originates from a human donor with alopecia areata. Sequenced here: CD4+ T cells sorted from blood, sampled at roughly week 38, from a patient treated with tofacitinib. The rearrangement joins TRBV5-1 to TRBJ2-1, with D perhaps being TRBD1 or TRBD2 (5 bases each). The CDR3 region has the DNA TGCGCCAGCGGAAGGGGAGATGTCTACAATGAGCAGTTCTTC. This sequence encodes CASGRGDVYNEQFF.